Sequencing of this TCR beta chain was carried out in a study of breast tumors, draining lymph nodes, adjacent tissues. This clonotype appeared many times. The antigen remains undetermined. TCRdb fed the multiplex PCR reads into MiXCR, producing one record per CDR3 protein. This table has 140,000 or so distinct CDR3 sequences, less than 35% appearing once. The lymph nodes were axillary draining lymph nodes from breast cancer patients. Overall study results and limits: Tumor and nontumor repertoires were significantly more similar in luminal-like than in basal-like breast cancer.

Sequenced sample: axillary lymph node tissue. This clonotype was obtained from a female donor with breast cancer. Some clones in this sample may be carry-over from other donors' samples.

Here the CDR3 DNA reads TGTGCCACCAGTGACCCGGACAGCCCCTTGGGCTATGGCTACACCTTC. As protein: CATSDPDSPLGYGYTF. V usage is TRBV24-1 and J usage is TRBJ1-2; tentative D call: TRBD1 (6 bases). Looked up from germline, CDR1 is KGHDR and CDR2 is SFDVKD. The germline V and J ends were trimmed by 4 bases and 4 bases, with 18 bases remaining between them. The CDR3 is 16 residues long.